The 14 T cell receptor beta chains presented below share a single source sample, sequenced in a study of low-dose radiotherapy and immunotherapy resistance in tumors. Both TCRalpha and TCRbeta chains were reverse transcribed with V-gene-specific primers. A roughly 20-cycle PCR with a constant-region primer and V-primer adapter amplified TCRs. One entry per CDR3 protein, called by TCRdb with MiXCR from the reads. The table lists 95,000 to 100,000 distinct CDR3 sequences, roughly 20% of them singletons. The time point was: after trial treatment. The treatment: LDRT plus nivolumab, ipilimumab, low-dose cyclophosphamide and aspirin (RACIN trial). The starting material was PBMCs, obtained after low-dose radiotherapy plus immunotherapy. All receptors derive from a male donor with prostate cancer.

This clonotype has a count of ten or more. The V call is TRBV30, the J call TRBJ2-7; 9 positions agree with TRBD1. This CDR3 contains 15 residues. J lost 1 base, V lost 2 bases, and 6 bases had no gene match. Germline assignment: CDR1 GTSNPN and CDR2 SVGIG (reference sequence). The CDR3 sequence is CAWSKGQGISYEQYF. For the CDR3, the DNA is TGTGCCTGGAGTAAAGGACAGGGGATTTCCTACGAGCAGTACTTC.

This clonotype was picked up a small number of times. This chain connects TRBV5-1 to TRBJ2-1; TRBD1 agrees at 9 bases. This CDR3 region has 14 residues. Trimming removed 4 bases from V and 7 bases from J; junction bases left unmatched: 6. Per the germline V gene, CDR1 is SGHRS and CDR2 is YFSETQ. The CDR3 protein is CASSPYRGPNEQFF. CDR3 sequence (DNA): TGCGCCAGCAGCCCTTACAGGGGGCCAAATGAGCAGTTCTTC.

This clonotype was seen at least ten times. The rearrangement uses TRBV2 and TRBJ1-5; D may be TRBD1 (5 bases). The length of the CDR3 is 14 residues. Germline V gene data show CDR1 as SNHLY and CDR2 as FYNNEI. V was clipped by 6 bases and J by 0 bases, with 9 bases between them. CDR3 in amino acids: CASRRTNSNQPQHF. The CDR3 DNA reads TGTGCCAGCAGGCGGACAAATAGCAATCAGCCCCAGCATTTT. The full variable domain, rest sourced from reference TRBV2 and TRBJ1-5, is EPEVTQTPSHQVTQMGQEVILRCVPISNHLYFYWYRQILGQKVEFLVSFYNNEISEKSEIFDDQFSVERPDGSNFTLKIRSTKLEDSAMYFCASRRTNSNQPQHFGDGTRLSIL.

The J gene is TRBJ2-6, the V gene TRBV2, with a tentative D call TRBD1 (5 bases). This CDR3 is built from 16 residues. Germline V CDR1 and CDR2: SNHLY, FYNNEI. Deletions cut 2 bases from V and 2 bases from J, with 10 bases between. CDR3 sequence reads: CASSEWSGPGANVLTF. CDR3 bases: TGTGCCAGCAGTGAATGGTCAGGGCCTGGGGCCAACGTCCTGACTTTC. Together with reference TRBV2 and TRBJ2-6, the CDR3 gives the full variable domain: EPEVTQTPSHQVTQMGQEVILRCVPISNHLYFYWYRQILGQKVEFLVSFYNNEISEKSEIFDDQFSVERPDGSNFTLKIRSTKLEDSAMYFCASSEWSGPGANVLTFGAGSRLTVL.

This clonotype was detected many times. The chain uses TRBV2 and TRBJ2-5, with D possibly called TRBD1 or TRBD2 (7 bases each). This CDR3 region has 15 residues. Per germline, CDR1 SNHLY and CDR2 FYNNEI. V was pared by 4 bases and J by 1 base, with 13 bases between. The CDR3 is CASSVSGTAQETQYF. As DNA, the CDR3 is TGTGCCAGCAGTGTGAGCGGGACAGCCCAAGAGACCCAGTACTTC. The whole variable domain, remainder taken from reference TRBV2 and TRBJ2-5, is EPEVTQTPSHQVTQMGQEVILRCVPISNHLYFYWYRQILGQKVEFLVSFYNNEISEKSEIFDDQFSVERPDGSNFTLKIRSTKLEDSAMYFCASSVSGTAQETQYFGPGTRLLVL.

This clonotype was detected ten times or more. V usage is TRBV2 and J usage is TRBJ2-3; 12 bases agree with TRBD1. CDR1 and CDR2 (germline): SNHLY, FYNNEI. Trimming cost V 6 bases and J 6 bases; bases outside gene matches: 4. There are 14 residues in the CDR3. CDR3 in amino acids: CASSGDRGLDTQYF. The CDR3 coding sequence is TGTGCCAGCAGCGGGGACAGGGGGCTTGATACGCAGTATTTT.

In its sample, this clonotype was seen many times. The rearrangement uses TRBV19 and TRBJ2-5; D might be TRBD1 (6 bases). Between the trimmed V and J ends, which lost 1 base and 4 bases, there was a span of 7 bases. The germline CDR1 and CDR2 sequences are LNHDA and SQIVND (reference sequence). This CDR3 spans 13 amino acids. The DNA of the CDR3 is TGTGCCAGTAGTATAGGGACAGCAGAGACCCAGTACTTC. Protein: CASSIGTAETQYF.

At least ten counts were recorded for this clonotype. J is TRBJ2-7 and V is TRBV7-9; D is uncertain. There are 11 residues in the CDR3. Looked up from germline, CDR1 is SEHNR and CDR2 is FQNEAQ (reference sequence). Trimming shortened V by 3 bases and J by 1 base, and 1 base separated the two germline ends. The CDR3, as DNA: TGTGCCAGCAGCTTTTCCTACGAGCAGTACTTC. Encoded protein: CASSFSYEQYF.

This clonotype was observed many times. V usage is TRBV5-1 and J usage is TRBJ2-1, with D perhaps matching TRBD1 (6 bases). Germline assignment: CDR1 SGHRS and CDR2 YFSETQ. Between the trimmed V and J ends, which lost 0 bases and 8 bases, there was a span of 15 bases. CDR3 length equals 15 residues. CDR3 DNA: TGCGCCAGCAGCTTGGAAATCGGCAGGGGCTATGAGCAGTTCTTC. Translating gives CASSLEIGRGYEQFF.

V and J are TRBV5-1 and TRBJ2-2; 7 nucleotides agree with TRBD2. Germline V gene lookup returns CDR1 SGHRS and CDR2 YFSETQ. The CDR3 totals 14 residues. Losses at the gene ends were 4 bases for V and 7 bases for J; bases not matched to a gene: 7. CDR3 coding DNA: TGCGCCAGCAGCCGAAACGGGGGGAGCGGGGAGCTGTTTTTT. Amino acids: CASSRNGGSGELFF.

This clonotype was counted once. A read error is the likely source, as a far larger clone sits one nucleotide away. Here the CDR3 DNA reads TGTGCCAGCAGGGCCGGACAGGGGGCCCACGAGCAGTACTTC. The encoded protein is CASRAGQGAHEQYF. The V gene is TRBV6-5, the J gene TRBJ2-7, with 11 bases fitting TRBD1. The CDR3 spans 14 residues. V shed 6 bases, J shed 5 bases, and the junction held 6 bases outside the gene matches. CDR1 is MNHEY, CDR2 SVGAGI, per germline.

V gene TRBV2 combines with J gene TRBJ2-1; TRBD1 agrees at 11 bases. Germline loops: CDR1 SNHLY, CDR2 FYNNEI. After removal of 6 bases from V and 6 bases from J, the junction contained 1 base not matched to a gene. This CDR3 region has 13 residues. The CDR3 protein is CASRGQGGNEQFF. The CDR3 nucleotides read TGTGCCAGCAGGGGACAGGGGGGCAATGAGCAGTTCTTC.

This clonotype was counted only a few times. V is TRBV9 and J is TRBJ2-7, with D perhaps given as TRBD1 or TRBD2 (5 bases each). Trimming pared 3 bases from V and 7 bases from J, leaving 11 bases between. The V gene's germline CDR1 is SGDLS and CDR2 YYNGEE. The CDR3 spans 12 residues. The CDR3 sequence: CASSAPGPEQYF. CDR3 DNA sequence: TGTGCCAGCAGCGCCCCGGGGCCGGAGCAGTACTTC.

Note on this clonotype: A single base is all that separates this from a far larger clone, so a read error is likely. V usage is TRBV4-3 and J usage is TRBJ2-1; D tentatively fits TRBD1 or TRBD2 (5 bases each). Germline CDR1 reads LGHNA; CDR2 reads YSLEER. The CDR3 runs 15 residues. The CDR3 protein is CASSHRITRGYEQSF. The CDR3, as DNA: TGCGCCAGCAGCCACCGGATAACCCGGGGCTATGAGCAGTCCTTC.